Below are 3 T cell receptor beta chains sequenced from a single sample in a study of regulatory T cells in long-lasting Graves disease. Time point noted: persistent/refractory GD, antithyroid drugs over 5 years with positive TRAb. There was RNA extracted from PBMCs, and the TCR library was made from it. Arm-PCR of CDR3 regions and iRepertoire HTBI primers were used to build TCR beta libraries. TCRdb ran MiXCR on the multiplex PCR reads and lists one entry per CDR3 protein. The sample includes roughly 430,000 distinct CDR3 sequences, 21% seen only once; the top ten take approximately 15%. The material was peripheral blood mononuclear cells (PBMCs), obtained when the disease was refractory, from a patient treated with antithyroid drugs. The receptors shown here come from a female donor with Graves disease.

A few counts support this clonotype. The chain joins TRBV20-1 to TRBJ1-5, with D maybe TRBD1 (5 bases). Germline-derived CDR1 and CDR2 are DFQATT and SNEGSKA (reference sequence). This CDR3 has 14 residues. The CDR3: CAVQELYSNQPQHF. The CDR3, as DNA: TGCGCAGTACAGGAGCTCTATAGCAATCAGCCCCAGCATTTT.

A word on this clonotype: This may be a read error, as it is one base from a much larger clone. In DNA form, the CDR3 reads TGCAGCGTTGCAGGCGTGGGCCGGGAGACCCAGTACTTC. Translation: CSVAGVGRETQYF. The J gene is TRBJ2-5, the V gene TRBV29-1, with D unclear. This CDR3 has 13 residues. Germline V gene lookup returns CDR1 SQVTM and CDR2 ANQGSEA. Trimming cost V 4 bases and J 5 bases, with 14 bases left between them.

This clonotype was observed at least ten times. This chain joins TRBV24-1 and TRBJ1-1; 10 bases match TRBD1. Germline loops: CDR1 KGHDR, CDR2 SFDVKD. After removal of 3 bases from V and 5 bases from J, the junction contained 5 bases not matched to a gene. The CDR3 runs to 15 residues. DNA of the CDR3: TGTGCCACCAGTGATCCCGGGACAGGGGTGACTGAAGCTTTCTTT. Protein product: CATSDPGTGVTEAFF.